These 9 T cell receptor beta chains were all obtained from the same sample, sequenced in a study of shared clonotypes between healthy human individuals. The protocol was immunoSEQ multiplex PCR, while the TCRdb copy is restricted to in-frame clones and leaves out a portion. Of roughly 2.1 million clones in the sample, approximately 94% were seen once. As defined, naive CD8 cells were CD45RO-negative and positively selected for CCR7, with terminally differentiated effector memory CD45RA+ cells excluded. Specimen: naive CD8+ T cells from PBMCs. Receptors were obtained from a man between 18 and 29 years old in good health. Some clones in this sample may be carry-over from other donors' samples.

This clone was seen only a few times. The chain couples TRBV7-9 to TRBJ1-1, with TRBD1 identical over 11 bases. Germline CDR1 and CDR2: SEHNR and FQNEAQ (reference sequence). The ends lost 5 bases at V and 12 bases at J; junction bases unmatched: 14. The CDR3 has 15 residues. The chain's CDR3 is CASSLLPRDRGGTFF. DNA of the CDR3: TGTGCCAGCAGCCTACTCCCCCGGGACAGGGGGGGAACTTTCTTT.

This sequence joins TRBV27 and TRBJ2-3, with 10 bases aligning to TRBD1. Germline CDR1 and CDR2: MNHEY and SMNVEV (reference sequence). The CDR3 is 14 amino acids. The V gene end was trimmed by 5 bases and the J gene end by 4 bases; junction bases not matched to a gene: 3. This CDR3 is CASSRQGAADTQYF. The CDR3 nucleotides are TGTGCCAGCAGTAGACAGGGGGCAGCAGATACGCAGTATTTT.

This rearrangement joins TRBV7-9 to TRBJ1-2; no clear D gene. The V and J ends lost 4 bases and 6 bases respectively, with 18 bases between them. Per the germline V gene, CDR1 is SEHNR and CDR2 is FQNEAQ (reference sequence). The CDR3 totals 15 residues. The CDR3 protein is CASSSSVEVINGYTF. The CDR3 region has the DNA TGTGCCAGCAGCTCCTCCGTGGAGGTGATCAATGGCTACACCTTC.

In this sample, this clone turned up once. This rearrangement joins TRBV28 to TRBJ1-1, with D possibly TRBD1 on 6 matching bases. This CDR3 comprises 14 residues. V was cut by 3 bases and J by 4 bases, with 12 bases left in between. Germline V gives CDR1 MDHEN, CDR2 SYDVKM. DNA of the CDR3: TGTGCCAGCAGTTTCCCCAGGGGCGCCACTGAAGCTTTCTTT. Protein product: CASSFPRGATEAFF.

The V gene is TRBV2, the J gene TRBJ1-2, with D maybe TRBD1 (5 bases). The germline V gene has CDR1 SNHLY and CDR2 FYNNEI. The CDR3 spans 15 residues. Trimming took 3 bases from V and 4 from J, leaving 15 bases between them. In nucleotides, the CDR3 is TGTGCCAGCAGTGAGGTCCTCCCCGGGACCTATGGCTACACCTTC. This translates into CASSEVLPGTYGYTF.

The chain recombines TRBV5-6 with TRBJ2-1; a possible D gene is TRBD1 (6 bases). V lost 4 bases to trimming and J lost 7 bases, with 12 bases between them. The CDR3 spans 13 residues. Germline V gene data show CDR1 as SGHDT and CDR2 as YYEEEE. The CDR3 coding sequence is TGTGCCAGCAGCGCAGGGGCTAGGAATGAGCAGTTCTTC. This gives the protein CASSAGARNEQFF.

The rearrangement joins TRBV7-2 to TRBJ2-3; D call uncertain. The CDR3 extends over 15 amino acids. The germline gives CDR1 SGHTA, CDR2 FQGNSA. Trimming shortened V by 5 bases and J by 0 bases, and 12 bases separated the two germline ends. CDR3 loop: CASSKVVGSTDTQYF. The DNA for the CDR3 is TGTGCCAGCAGCAAGGTCGTGGGGAGCACAGATACGCAGTATTTT.

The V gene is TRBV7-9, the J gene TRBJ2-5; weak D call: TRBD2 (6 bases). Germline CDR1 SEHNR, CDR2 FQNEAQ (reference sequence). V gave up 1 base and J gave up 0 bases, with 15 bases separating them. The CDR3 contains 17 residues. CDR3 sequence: CASSLVWVGGNQETQYF. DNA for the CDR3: TGTGCCAGCAGCTTAGTTTGGGTTGGCGGGAACCAAGAGACCCAGTACTTC.

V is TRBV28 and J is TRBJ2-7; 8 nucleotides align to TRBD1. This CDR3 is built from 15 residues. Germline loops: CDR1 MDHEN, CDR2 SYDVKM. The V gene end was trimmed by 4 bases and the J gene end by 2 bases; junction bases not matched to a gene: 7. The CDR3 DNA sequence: TGTGCCAGCAGTTCTCTCCGACAGGGGACCTACGAGCAGTACTTC. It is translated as CASSSLRQGTYEQYF. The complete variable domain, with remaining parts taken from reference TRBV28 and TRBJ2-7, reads DVKVTQSSRYLVKRTGEKVFLECVQDMDHENMFWYRQDPGLGLRLIYFSYDVKMKEKGDIPEGYSVSREKKERFSLILESASTNQTSMYLCASSSLRQGTYEQYFGPGTRLTVT.